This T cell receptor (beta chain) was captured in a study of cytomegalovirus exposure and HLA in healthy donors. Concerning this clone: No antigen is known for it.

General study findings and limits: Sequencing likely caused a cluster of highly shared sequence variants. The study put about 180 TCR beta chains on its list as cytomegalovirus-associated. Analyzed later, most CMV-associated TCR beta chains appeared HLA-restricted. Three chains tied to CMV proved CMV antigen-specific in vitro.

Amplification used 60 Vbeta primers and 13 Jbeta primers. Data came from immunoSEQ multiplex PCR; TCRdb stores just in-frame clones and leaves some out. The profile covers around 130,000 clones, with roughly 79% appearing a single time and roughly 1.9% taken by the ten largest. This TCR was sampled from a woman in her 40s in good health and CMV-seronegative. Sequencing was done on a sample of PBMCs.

CDR3 region: CASSRTVEETQYF. The CDR3 DNA sequence: TGTGCCAGCAGCCGGACAGTGGAGGAGACCCAGTACTTC. The V call is TRBV7-3, the J call TRBJ2-5; the D gene is possibly TRBD1 (6 bases). V was pared by 5 bases and J by 5 bases, with 12 bases between. The CDR3 is made up of 13 amino acids. CDR1 is SGHTA and CDR2 is FQGTGA in the germline V gene.